This T cell receptor (beta chain) was recovered during a study of cytomegalovirus exposure and HLA in healthy donors. Findings of the study overall: The study recorded 150 to 200 TCR beta chains that were cytomegalovirus-associated. Analysis performed later showed TCR beta chains linked to HLA being more clonally expanded than equally common others. Cytomegalovirus status was reportedly diagnosed by the classifier with high sensitivity and specificity. Among donors in an Asian-associated ancestry cluster, a later analysis reportedly found fewer N-insertions than the roughly 670-donor mean.

60 Vbeta and 13 Jbeta primers were used in PCR. Sequencing was performed with immunoSEQ multiplex PCR; in TCRdb, only in-frame clones are kept and a portion is missing. The sample lists over 150,000 clones, roughly four fifths seen once, with around 4.8% in the top ten. J was trimmed by 4 bases and V by 4 bases; bases with no gene match: 5. The germline gives CDR1 SNHLY, CDR2 FYNNEI. CDR3 length equals 15 residues. In the case of this clone: What it recognizes is unknown.

This receptor was obtained from a girl aged 10-17 years in good health and CMV-seropositive. Sequencing was done on a sample of PBMCs. V gene TRBV2 combines with J gene TRBJ2-2; 8 bases agree with TRBD1. The CDR3 region has the DNA TGTGCCAGCAGTGGACAGGGGAGCGGCACCGGGGAGCTGTTTTTT. Residues: CASSGQGSGTGELFF.